The source of this TCR beta chain is a study of long-term antiretroviral therapy in people with HIV. Without exception, participants with HIV were treated in the United States. It was version v3.0 of the immunoSEQ assay that was run at survey level. The repertoire was sequenced with immunoSEQ multiplex PCR; TCRdb's copy has only in-frame clones and lacks some. In the table there are approximately 25,000 clones, 84% of which are singletons. General study findings and limits: Collection of the blood, which took place between 2004 and 2017, possibly occurred under older ART regimens. Within the repertoire, clones expanded before ART were dominant at all time points. HIV repertoires covered narrower CDR3 length ranges than controls did.

As concerns this clone: Its specificity is unknown.

CDR1 SGHNT and CDR2 YENEEA come from the germline V gene. Losses at the gene ends were 3 bases for V and 2 bases for J; bases not matched to a gene: 3. The CDR3 covers 14 residues. The chain has TRBV11-3 and TRBJ2-7, with 8 bases matching TRBD2. The source was unsorted PBMCs, collected 3 years after starting antiretroviral therapy. This clonotype was sampled from a man over 45 with HIV. CDR3 protein: CASSLQAGAYEQYF. The CDR3, as DNA: TGTGCCAGCAGCTTGCAAGCGGGGGCCTACGAGCAGTACTTC.